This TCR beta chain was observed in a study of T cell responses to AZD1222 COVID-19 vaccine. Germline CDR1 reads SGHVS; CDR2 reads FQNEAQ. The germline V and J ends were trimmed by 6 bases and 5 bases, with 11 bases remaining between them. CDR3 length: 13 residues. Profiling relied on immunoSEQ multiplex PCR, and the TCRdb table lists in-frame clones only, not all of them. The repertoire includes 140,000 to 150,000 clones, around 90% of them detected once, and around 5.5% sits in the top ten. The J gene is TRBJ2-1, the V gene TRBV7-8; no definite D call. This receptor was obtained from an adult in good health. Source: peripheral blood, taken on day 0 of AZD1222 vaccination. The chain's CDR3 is CASSWVSDNEQFF. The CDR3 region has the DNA TGTGCCAGCAGTTGGGTCAGTGACAATGAGCAGTTCTTC.